This TCR beta chain was sequenced for a study of T cells in Graves' hyperthyroidism and ophthalmopathy. There were TCR beta CDR3 regions amplified from RNA transcripts. The TCR CDR3 was amplified in a first-round RT-PCR using the HTBI primer set. In TCRdb, the multiplex PCR reads were re-called with MiXCR into one record per CDR3 protein. The sample lists a few hundred thousand distinct CDR3 sequences, around 16% occurring once. This CDR3 comprises 12 residues. The J segment lost 7 bases and the V segment lost 4 bases, leaving 4 bases of the junction unmatched. CDR1 is LGHDT, CDR2 YNNKEL, per germline (reference sequence). This clonotype appeared a few times.

The receptor comes from a man aged 40-55 years with Graves' hyperthyroidism. Sequenced input: blood. The chain couples TRBV3-1 to TRBJ2-7, with 7 bases identical to TRBD2. The DNA for the CDR3 is TGTGCCAGCAGCCGGGGGGGAGTTGAGCAGTACTTC. It encodes CASSRGGVEQYF.